This passage covers 10 T cell receptor beta chains from one sample sequenced in a study of blood T cell repertoires in COVID-19. Method: immunoSEQ multiplex PCR; TCRdb's copy keeps in-frame clones and lacks some. The table has around 170,000 clones, around 80% seen once. The sequencing input was PBMCs or T cells enriched from blood (not recorded which). These receptors originate from a middle-aged man who had recovered from COVID-19.

The rearrangement joins TRBV5-4 to TRBJ2-6; no reliable D call. The CDR3 runs 16 residues. Germline CDR1 and CDR2: SGHNT and YYREEE (reference sequence). The V end lost 1 base, the J end lost 0 bases, and 8 bases lay between the germline ends. CDR3 residues: CASSLYPRSGANVLTF. In DNA, the CDR3 is TGTGCCAGCAGCTTGTATCCCCGCTCTGGGGCCAACGTCCTGACTTTC. Combining the CDR3 with reference TRBV5-4 and TRBJ2-6 gives the whole variable domain ETGVTQSPTHLIKTRGQQVTLRCSSQSGHNTVSWYQQALGQGPQFIFQYYREEENGRGNFPPRFSGLQFPNYSSELNVNALELDDSALYLCASSLYPRSGANVLTFGAGSRLTVL.

The genes are TRBV5-5 and TRBJ2-1; possible D gene TRBD2, 6 bases. The V and J ends lost 1 base and 2 bases respectively, with 10 bases between them. The CDR3 is 15 residues long. CDR1 and CDR2 (germline): SGHKS, YYEKEE (reference sequence). This CDR3 is CASSLRDLPYNEQFF. The CDR3 nucleotides read TGTGCCAGCAGCTTGAGGGACTTACCCTACAATGAGCAGTTCTTC.

J is TRBJ2-5 and V is TRBV9, with 13 bases aligning to TRBD2. The CDR3 contains 15 residues. Losses at the gene ends were 2 bases for V and 5 bases for J; bases not matched to a gene: 3. Germline CDR1 is SGDLS and CDR2 is YYNGEE. The CDR3 DNA reads TGTGCCAGCAGCGTGGGACTAGCGGGGTCTGAGACCCAGTACTTC. It translates to CASSVGLAGSETQYF. The full variable domain, with the rest looked up from reference TRBV9 and TRBJ2-5, is DSGVTQTPKHLITATGQRVTLRCSPRSGDLSVYWYQQSLDQGLQFLIQYYNGEERAKGNILERFSAQQFPDLHSELNLSSLELGDSALYFCASSVGLAGSETQYFGPGTRLLVL.

The V gene is TRBV7-2, the J gene TRBJ2-7, with 11 positions matching TRBD2. In germline, CDR1 is SGHTA, CDR2 FQGNSA. V gave up 1 base and J gave up 6 bases; unmatched junction bases: 8. This CDR3 spans 16 amino acids. The CDR3 nucleotides are TGTGCCAGCAGCTTAGGTAGATTAGCGGGGGGGTCCGAGCAGTACTTC. It yields the protein CASSLGRLAGGSEQYF.

The gene calls are TRBV19 and TRBJ2-1; possible D gene TRBD1, 6 bases. V shed 1 base and J shed 10 bases, with 14 bases lying between them. There are 14 residues in the CDR3. Germline V gene lookup returns CDR1 LNHDA and CDR2 SQIVND (reference sequence). The DNA of the CDR3 is TGTGCCAGTAGTATAGCGGCAGGGGCAGGGGAGCAGTTCTTC. It translates to CASSIAAGAGEQFF.

The chain links TRBV18 to TRBJ1-5; D remains unclear. Germline CDR1 and CDR2: KGHSH and LQKENI. V was shortened by 6 bases and J by 7 bases, with 16 bases between the two germline ends. The CDR3 has 14 amino acids. The DNA of the CDR3 is TGTGCCAGCTCCAGTTCCCCGGGTGAACAGCCCCAGCATTTT. Amino acids: CASSSSPGEQPQHF.

The V call is TRBV18, the J call TRBJ2-2; 9 bases match TRBD1. Losses at the gene ends were 5 bases for V and 1 base for J; bases not matched to a gene: 2. Germline CDR1 is KGHSH and CDR2 is LQKENI. The CDR3 totals 15 residues. The DNA of the CDR3 is TGTGCCAGCTCATGGGGACAGGGGAACACCGGGGAGCTGTTTTTT. Protein: CASSWGQGNTGELFF.

The CDR3 here is CASSVGEGGQPQHF. For the CDR3, the DNA is TGTGCCAGCAGCGTAGGGGAAGGGGGACAGCCCCAGCATTTT. The V gene is TRBV7-9, the J gene TRBJ1-5, with D perhaps TRBD1 (6 bases). The germline V gene encodes CDR1 SEHNR and CDR2 FQNEAQ (reference sequence). The length of the CDR3 is 14 residues. V dropped 5 bases and J dropped 7 bases, with 15 bases sitting between them.

The V call is TRBV3-1 (or the pseudogene TRBV3-2), the J call TRBJ1-2; D gene uncertain. Germline V lookup: CDR1 LGHDT, CDR2 YNNKEL (reference sequence). The CDR3 runs to 13 residues. Trimming removed 3 bases at V and 2 bases at J, with 7 bases between. The CDR3 loop is CASSQNENYGYTF. The CDR3 nucleotides are TGTGCCAGCAGCCAGAACGAGAACTATGGCTACACCTTC.

The chain carries TRBV7-6 and TRBJ2-3; weak D call: TRBD2 (6 bases). Germline-derived CDR1 and CDR2 are SGHVS and FNYEAQ. CDR3 length: 15 residues. The germline V and J ends were trimmed by 6 bases and 2 bases, with 15 bases remaining between them. The CDR3 coding sequence is TGTGCCAGCAGGAAAGGGACTTCCAACACAGATACGCAGTATTTT. This encodes CASRKGTSNTDTQYF. Looking up the rest from reference TRBV7-6 and TRBJ2-3 gives the full variable domain: GAGVSQSPRYKVTKRGQDVALRCDPISGHVSLYWYRQALGQGPEFLTYFNYEAQQDKSGLPNDRFSAERPEGSISTLTIQRTEQRDSAMYRCASRKGTSNTDTQYFGPGTRLTVL.